Listed here are 21 T cell receptor beta chains from one sample, sequenced in a study of T cell responses to AZD1222 COVID-19 vaccine. Sequenced by immunoSEQ multiplex PCR; TCRdb stores in-frame clones only, minus some. This table holds 52,000 or so clones, roughly 80% found once. Sequences were derived from peripheral blood, sampled on day 0 of AZD1222 vaccination. The origin of the receptors is an adult in good health.

This clone was detected only a few times. The rearrangement joins TRBV7-9 to TRBJ2-2, with 14 bases aligning to TRBD2. Germline CDR1 reads SEHNR; CDR2 reads FQNEAQ (reference sequence). V was clipped by 6 bases and J by 6 bases; unmatched bases: 9. This CDR3 region has 17 residues. As DNA, the CDR3 is TGTGCCAGCAGTTCCGGGACTAGCGGGAGTGTGGCCGGGGAGCTGTTTTTT. Its protein is CASSSGTSGSVAGELFF. Drawing the rest from reference TRBV7-9 and TRBJ2-2, the complete variable domain is DTGVSQNPRHKITKRGQNVTFRCDPISEHNRLYWYRQTLGQGPEFLTYFQNEAQLEKSRLLSDRFSAERPKGSFSTLEIQRTEQGDSAMYLCASSSGTSGSVAGELFFGEGSRLTVL.

The chain is built from TRBV7-9 and TRBJ1-2, with a tentative D call TRBD1 (5 bases). The CDR3 spans 15 residues. Trimming took 1 base from V and 8 from J, leaving 17 bases between them. Per germline, CDR1 SEHNR and CDR2 FQNEAQ (reference sequence). The chain's CDR3 is CASSLGGTRAQGYTF. The CDR3 nucleotides read TGTGCCAGCAGCTTAGGAGGGACCCGGGCGCAGGGCTACACCTTC.

The chain combines TRBV6-5 with TRBJ2-2; D not resolved. Germline CDR1 MNHEY, CDR2 SVGAGI. The CDR3 loop spans 13 amino acids. V dropped 0 bases and J dropped 5 bases, with 4 bases sitting between them. The CDR3 spells CASSYSRTGELFF. The CDR3 DNA reads as TGTGCCAGCAGTTACTCAAGAACCGGGGAGCTGTTTTTT.

The V gene is TRBV24-1, the J gene TRBJ2-1; 15 bases align to TRBD2. The CDR3 is 19 residues long. Trimming took 2 bases from V and 3 from J; bases not matched to a gene: 7. Germline lookup yields CDR1 KGHDR and CDR2 SFDVKD. CDR3 in amino acids: CATSDSYQGLAGGYNEQFF. The CDR3 DNA reads as TGTGCCACCAGTGATTCCTACCAGGGACTAGCGGGAGGCTACAATGAGCAGTTCTTC.

The CDR3, as DNA: TGTGCCAGCAGCCAAGTCCCCGGGACAGGGGTCGGGGGCTACACCTTC. Translation gives CASSQVPGTGVGGYTF. V and J are TRBV3-1 (or the pseudogene TRBV3-2) and TRBJ1-2; 10 nucleotides line up with TRBD1. V lost 1 base and J lost 8; bases outside the gene matches: 10. Germline CDR1 is LGHDT and CDR2 is YNNKEL (reference sequence). The CDR3 has 16 amino acids.

The chain couples TRBV19 to TRBJ1-4; D gene unclear. The length of the CDR3 is 14 residues. Germline lookup yields CDR1 LNHDA and CDR2 SQIVND (reference sequence). The germline V and J ends were trimmed by 3 bases and 5 bases, with 10 bases remaining between them. CDR3 in amino acids: CASSIAAANEKLFF. The DNA of the CDR3 is TGTGCCAGTAGTATCGCGGCGGCCAATGAAAAACTGTTTTTT.

The rearrangement joins TRBV9 to TRBJ2-1, with 10 bases matching TRBD2. Germline V gene data show CDR1 as SGDLS and CDR2 as YYNGEE. This CDR3 comprises 15 residues. The V segment lost 6 bases and the J segment 4 bases; nucleotides outside the gene matches: 7. CDR3 sequence reads: CASNRGLAQYNEQFF. The CDR3 DNA reads TGTGCCAGCAACAGGGGACTAGCGCAATACAATGAGCAGTTCTTC.

The chain joins TRBV19 to TRBJ1-5; 8 bases are shared with TRBD1. The V and J ends lost 7 bases and 5 bases, in that order; junction bases with no gene match: 10. Per the germline V gene, CDR1 is LNHDA and CDR2 is SQIVND (reference sequence). The CDR3 consists of 15 residues. CDR3 nucleotide sequence: TGTGCCAGTATCCAAACCAGGGGGCGGGATCAGCCCCAGCATTTT. It yields the protein CASIQTRGRDQPQHF.

The chain has TRBV19 and TRBJ2-7, with TRBD2 matching 8 bases. Unmatched junction bases numbered 9, after V lost 5 bases and J lost 0 bases. There are 16 residues in the CDR3. The V gene's germline CDR1 is LNHDA and CDR2 SQIVND (reference sequence). The CDR3 here is CASSPRGSGSSYEQYF. DNA of the CDR3: TGTGCCAGTAGTCCCCGGGGGAGCGGGAGCTCCTACGAGCAGTACTTC.

This sequence joins TRBV6-2 or TRBV6-3 and TRBJ1-2; a weak D match, TRBD1 (5 bases). Trimming removed 2 bases at V and 4 bases at J, with 17 bases between. The V gene's germline CDR1 is MNHEY and CDR2 SVGEGT. The CDR3 is 16 residues long. This CDR3 reads CASSYTLGDPLYGYTF. The CDR3, as DNA: TGTGCCAGCAGTTACACATTAGGGGACCCCCTCTATGGCTACACCTTC.

There are a few counts of this clone. This chain joins TRBV10-1 and TRBJ1-2; weak D call: TRBD1 (5 bases). Per germline, CDR1 WNHNN and CDR2 SYGVQD (reference sequence). Between the trimmed V and J ends, which lost 0 bases and 6 bases, there was a span of 11 bases. The CDR3 is made up of 14 amino acids. DNA for the CDR3: TGCGCCAGCAGTGAGTCCGGGCAGGGCAATGGCTACACCTTC. This translates into CASSESGQGNGYTF.

For the CDR3, the DNA is TGTGCCAGCAGCCCAGGGGGGGTTAACTATGGCTACACCTTC. It specifies CASSPGGVNYGYTF. This chain links TRBV5-6 with TRBJ1-2; 7 bases fit TRBD1. Per the germline V gene, CDR1 is SGHDT and CDR2 is YYEEEE. V lost 4 bases to trimming and J lost 1 base; unmatched junction nucleotides: 4. The CDR3 runs 14 residues.

This chain uses TRBV29-1 with TRBJ1-6; D gene ambiguous. The CDR3 spans 14 residues. Trimming took off 8 bases at V and 6 bases at J, with 17 bases between the two ends. Germline V gene sequence: CDR1 SQVTM, CDR2 ANQGSEA. CDR3 nucleotide sequence: TGCAGCTCCCCCCGGCGGGCGGTTAATTCACCCCTCCACTTT. Translating gives CSSPRRAVNSPLHF.

The chain couples TRBV28 to TRBJ2-7; weak D call: TRBD2 (5 bases). Trimming shortened V by 6 bases and J by 6 bases, and 24 bases separated the two germline ends. Per the germline V gene, CDR1 is MDHEN and CDR2 is SYDVKM. This CDR3 contains 16 residues. CDR3 sequence: CASSVLGGPTEGEQYF. The CDR3 coding sequence is TGTGCCAGCAGCGTACTTGGAGGACCAACTGAGGGCGAGCAGTACTTC.

This chain joins TRBV28 and TRBJ1-6; TRBD1 matches at 9 bases. The germline V gene has CDR1 MDHEN and CDR2 SYDVKM. With V trimmed by 6 bases and J by 1 base, 7 bases remained unmatched. The length of the CDR3 is 17 residues. The CDR3 region has the DNA TGTGCCAGCAGGGCAACCGGGACAGGGTCCTATAATTCACCCCTCCACTTT. Translation gives CASRATGTGSYNSPLHF.

The J gene is TRBJ2-7, the V gene TRBV7-2, with TRBD1 matching over 7 bases. Germline loops: CDR1 SGHTA, CDR2 FQGNSA. V shed 5 bases, J shed 0 bases, and the junction held 16 bases outside the gene matches. The CDR3 totals 18 residues. The CDR3 DNA reads TGTGCCAGCAGCCCACACCAACTGAACAGGGGTCCCTCCTACGAGCAGTACTTC. This sequence encodes CASSPHQLNRGPSYEQYF.

The chain is built from TRBV6-1 and TRBJ1-1; D unclear. Trimming took off 3 bases at V and 2 bases at J, with 13 bases between the two ends. Per germline, CDR1 MNHNS and CDR2 SASEGT. The CDR3 contains 15 residues. The CDR3 reads CASSDGSGGNTEAFF. The CDR3 nucleotides are TGTGCCAGCAGTGATGGGTCCGGAGGCAACACTGAAGCTTTCTTT.

This rearrangement joins TRBV2 to TRBJ1-3; TRBD1 is a possible D gene (5 bases). The V and J ends lost 2 bases and 2 bases respectively, with 7 bases between them. Looked up from germline, CDR1 is SNHLY and CDR2 is FYNNEI. The CDR3 length is 14 residues. The CDR3 is CASSELRAGNTIYF. The CDR3 coding sequence is TGTGCCAGCAGTGAACTCAGGGCTGGAAACACCATATATTTT.

The rearrangement links TRBV19 to TRBJ1-1; 11 bases fit TRBD1. CDR1 is LNHDA and CDR2 is SQIVND in the germline V gene (reference sequence). CDR3 size: 17 residues. V lost 4 bases to trimming and J lost 4 bases; unmatched junction nucleotides: 11. The CDR3 reads CASSTRGTGGRGTEAFF. The CDR3 DNA follows: TGTGCCAGTAGTACCCGCGGGACAGGGGGAAGGGGCACTGAAGCTTTCTTT.

V and J are TRBV27 and TRBJ1-2; D is unclear. CDR1 and CDR2 from the germline V gene are MNHEY and SMNVEV (reference sequence). The length of the CDR3 is 13 residues. V was cut by 4 bases and J by 4 bases, with 10 bases left in between. This CDR3 reads CASSSGRFYGYTF. The CDR3 DNA is TGTGCCAGCAGTTCAGGCAGGTTCTATGGCTACACCTTC.

The chain employs TRBV27 and TRBJ1-2, with D perhaps matching TRBD1 (6 bases). Trimming pared 6 bases from V and 1 base from J, leaving 12 bases between. The CDR3 sequence is 14 residues long. From germline, CDR1 is MNHEY and CDR2 SMNVEV (reference sequence). The CDR3 reads CASRKQGINYGYTF. The CDR3 region has the DNA TGTGCCAGCAGGAAACAGGGAATTAACTATGGCTACACCTTC.